A selection of T cell receptor beta chains follows, all from one sample in a study of radiotherapy plus CTLA-4 blockade in lung cancer. Assay: immunoSEQ multiplex PCR; the TCRdb copy retains only in-frame clones and omits some. The repertoire holds tens of thousands of clones, about 90% seen once, with 2% to 2.5% in the top ten. Sequencing was performed on peripheral blood, taken from a patient treated with radiotherapy plus ipilimumab. The receptors here all came from a human donor with non-small cell lung cancer who had a partial response to radiotherapy plus ipilimumab. Both conserved end residues are part of each CDR3. D genes are given only for firm matches. Some rows have no size entry. The others give once, few or many, or a class for an expanded clone.

j_gene	v_gene	d_gene	abundance	CDR3aa	CDR3nt
TRBJ2-1	TRBV5-1	NA	NA	CASRRGSDNEQFF	TGCGCCAGCAGAAGAGGGAGTGACAATGAGCAGTTCTTC
TRBJ1-3	TRBV30	NA	NA	CAWSTGTPGNTIYF	TGTGCCTGGAGTACCGGGACACCAGGAAACACCATATATTTT
TRBJ2-1	TRBV28	TRBD2	NA	CASSLFGGGYNEQFF	TGTGCCAGCAGTTTATTCGGGGGGGGCTACAATGAGCAGTTCTTC
TRBJ1-2	TRBV6-1	TRBD1	NA	CASIPQGAAYGYTF	TGTGCCAGCATTCCACAGGGGGCTGCCTATGGCTACACCTTC
TRBJ1-1	TRBV6-4	TRBD1	NA	CASSSTGVGTEAFF	TGTGCCAGCAGCTCTACAGGGGTGGGTACTGAAGCTTTCTTT
TRBJ2-1	TRBV30	TRBD2	NA	CAFTGLAPGEQFF	TGTGCCTTTACGGGACTAGCCCCCGGGGAGCAGTTCTTC
TRBJ1-4	TRBV28	TRBD1	NA	CASSPPKGAEEKLFF	TGTGCCAGCAGCCCACCTAAGGGGGCGGAAGAAAAACTGTTTTTT
TRBJ1-5	TRBV28	NA	NA	CASTYIDRDNQPQHF	TGTGCCAGCACATACATTGACAGAGATAATCAGCCCCAGCATTTT
TRBJ1-5	TRBV4-2	NA	NA	CASSQVLGNSGNQPQHF	TGTGCCAGCAGCCAAGTGCTAGGAAATAGTGGTAATCAGCCCCAGCATTTT
TRBJ2-1	TRBV19	NA	NA	CASSIAVGSSYNEQFF	TGTGCCAGTAGTATAGCGGTTGGTAGCTCCTACAATGAGCAGTTCTTC
TRBJ1-5	TRBV18	NA	NA	CASSPPEGEPQHF	TGTGCCAGCTCACCACCGGAGGGTGAGCCCCAGCATTTT
TRBJ2-1	TRBV30	TRBD1	NA	CALQGSGYNEQFF	TGTGCCTTACAGGGGTCCGGATACAATGAGCAGTTCTTC
TRBJ1-3	TRBV30	NA	NA	CAWTRTSSGNTIYF	TGTGCCTGGACCAGGACAAGCTCTGGAAACACCATATATTTT
TRBJ2-3	TRBV9	TRBD2	NA	CASSAAEGTSGRYTQYF	TGTGCCAGCAGCGCGGCGGAGGGGACTAGCGGGAGATATACGCAGTATTTT
TRBJ1-1	TRBV6-5	NA	NA	CASSYGVSGTEAFF	TGTGCCAGCAGTTACGGGGTAAGCGGCACTGAAGCTTTCTTT
TRBJ1-5	TRBV19	TRBD1	NA	CASSSLGQGELQPQHF	TGTGCCAGTAGTAGTTTGGGACAGGGGGAACTTCAGCCCCAGCATTTT
TRBJ1-4	TRBV6-1	NA	NA	CASSALSNEKLFF	TGTGCCAGCAGTGCACTGAGTAATGAAAAACTGTTTTTT
TRBJ2-2	TRBV7-3	NA	once	CASSFGGGELFF	TGTGCCAGCAGCTTCGGTGGCGGGGAGCTGTTTTTT
TRBJ2-7	TRBV19	TRBD2	NA	CASSRTGTSGSYEQYF	TGTGCCAGTAGTAGAACCGGGACTAGCGGCTCCTACGAGCAGTACTTC